This TCR beta chain was sequenced for a study of T cells in narcolepsy. Data came from immunoSEQ multiplex PCR; TCRdb stores just in-frame clones and leaves some out. The repertoire consists of about 27,000 clones, with 70% to 80% occurring once and the leading ten covering around 3.3%. The CDR3 spans 15 residues. The ends were cut back, 10 bases at V and 4 bases at J, with 19 bases in the middle. The germline V gene has CDR1 SNHLY and CDR2 FYNNEI. About this clone: Its target is not known.

Whole-study findings and limits: Reportedly, autoreactive clonotypes were serially detected in patients' blood but not controls'. Autoreactive clone sequences were missing from some blood memory CD4+ repertoires.

The chain combines TRBV2 with TRBJ2-2; a weak D match, TRBD2 (5 bases). This sequence originates from a human donor with narcolepsy. The sample comprised CD45RA- memory CD4+ T cells from PBMCs. CDR3 sequence (DNA): TGTGCCATCAACCGGATAGCGATGGGCACCGGGGAGCTGTTTTTT. Its protein is CAINRIAMGTGELFF. The full variable domain, with the rest looked up from reference TRBV2 and TRBJ2-2, is EPEVTQTPSHQVTQMGQEVILRCVPISNHLYFYWYRQILGQKVEFLVSFYNNEISEKSEIFDDQFSVERPDGSNFTLKIRSTKLEDSAMYFCAINRIAMGTGELFFGEGSRLTVL.